A selection of T cell receptor beta chains follows, all from one sample in a study of blood T cell repertoires in COVID-19. Clones were sequenced by immunoSEQ multiplex PCR, and TCRdb holds only the in-frame ones, with some missing. The sample carries 180,000 or so clones, almost 85% recorded once. Material: PBMCs or T cells enriched from blood (not recorded which). These receptors were obtained from a man aged 50-60 years who had recovered from COVID-19. Each CDR3 is given with its conserved first and last residue. The D gene is left open where the match is weak. Clone size is given for some rows only: seen once, a few or many times, or a class if the clone is expanded.

v_gene	abundance	j_gene	d_gene	CDR3nt	CDR3aa
TRBV5-5	-	TRBJ2-1	-	TGTGCCAGCAGCTTGGCGAGATACAATGAGCAGTTCTTC	CASSLARYNEQFF
TRBV5-1	-	TRBJ2-7	TRBD1	TGCGCCAGCAGGATAGGGACAGGGAACTACGAGCAGTACTTC	CASRIGTGNYEQYF
TRBV27	once	TRBJ2-7	-	TGTGCCAGCAGAATGTTGACTAGTATCCCTCTCGAGCAGTACTTC	CASRMLTSIPLEQYF
TRBV5-4	-	TRBJ1-3	-	TGTGCCAGCAGGAACCAGGGGATCTCTGGAAACACCATATATTTT	CASRNQGISGNTIYF
TRBV7-8	once	TRBJ1-6	-	TGTGCCAGCAGCTCAGGGAATAATTCACCCCTCCACTTT	CASSSGNNSPLHF
TRBV5-4	few	TRBJ2-5	TRBD1	TGTGCCAGCAGCTTGGAGGCGACAGGGTGGTTCCAAGAGACCCAGTACTTC	CASSLEATGWFQETQYF
TRBV19	-	TRBJ2-1	TRBD2	TGTGCCAGCAAGAGTATAGCGGGGAGCTCCTACAATGAGCAGTTCTTC	CASKSIAGSSYNEQFF
TRBV7-3	-	TRBJ1-1	TRBD1	TGTGCCAGCAGCTTAAGTCCCGGGACAGGGAGGGGAACTGAAGCTTTCTTT	CASSLSPGTGRGTEAFF
TRBV28	-	TRBJ1-1	-	TGTGCCAGCAGTTCCGGGGGGACTGAAGCTTTCTTT	CASSSGGTEAFF
TRBV7-9	-	TRBJ1-4	-	TGTGCCAGCAGCTCGCCATGGACAGCAACTAATGAAAAACTGTTTTTT	CASSSPWTATNEKLFF
TRBV7-9	few	TRBJ1-1	TRBD1	TGTGCCAGCAGCCCGACCGACAGGGCCACTGAAGCTTTCTTT	CASSPTDRATEAFF
TRBV7-2	-	TRBJ2-5	-	TGTGCCAGCAGCTTAGGCAGGCTCCAAGAGACCCAGTACTTC	CASSLGRLQETQYF
TRBV5-1	once	TRBJ1-1	-	TGCGCCAGCAGCCCCGTTGTCGGGAACACTGAAGCTTTCTTT	CASSPVVGNTEAFF
TRBV16	-	TRBJ1-3	-	TGTGCCAGCAGCCAATCTATCTCTGGAAACACCATATATTTT	CASSQSISGNTIYF
TRBV30	-	TRBJ1-1	-	TGTGCCTGGAGAAGCGAAAGGACTGAAGCTTTCTTT	CAWRSERTEAFF
TRBV11-2	once	TRBJ1-1	-	TGTGCCAGCAGCAATGGAGTCGCCACTGAAGCTTTCTTT	CASSNGVATEAFF
TRBV7-2	-	TRBJ2-3	-	TGTGCCAGCAGCTTCCGACAGAGCACAGATACGCAGTATTTT	CASSFRQSTDTQYF
TRBV28	-	TRBJ2-5	TRBD1	TGTGCCAGCAGTGGGACAGGGGCTGGGGAGACCCAGTACTTC	CASSGTGAGETQYF
TRBV6-5	once	TRBJ1-2	-	TGTGCCAGCAGTTACTCGATGGTCGGGGGGAACTATGGCTACACCTTC	CASSYSMVGGNYGYTF
TRBV11-2	-	TRBJ2-3	-	TGTGCCAGCAACCTGAGGGGGGGCAGGGTAGCAGATACGCAGTATTTT	CASNLRGGRVADTQYF
TRBV3-1/TRBV3-2	-	TRBJ1-5	-	TGTGCCAGCAGCCAAGACTTGCCGGGGAGCAATCAGCCCCAGCATTTT	CASSQDLPGSNQPQHF
TRBV28	-	TRBJ2-7	TRBD2	TGTGCCAGCAGTTCCCTAGAGGCAGCGGGAGCGCCGTACGAGCAGTACTTC	CASSSLEAAGAPYEQYF
TRBV3-1/TRBV3-2	-	TRBJ2-7	-	TGTGCCAGCAGCCCCCGCGGGGTCAACTACGAGCAGTACTTC	CASSPRGVNYEQYF
TRBV13	-	TRBJ1-1	-	TGTGCCAGCAGCTTGACAGGTAGTGACACTGAAGCTTTCTTT	CASSLTGSDTEAFF
TRBV19	-	TRBJ2-7	-	TGTGCCAGTAGTATGACCCGCCCTAGGGACATTCCCTACGAGCAGTACTTC	CASSMTRPRDIPYEQYF
TRBV6-5	-	TRBJ2-3	-	TGTGCCAGCAGAACTAGCACAGATACGCAGTATTTT	CASRTSTDTQYF
TRBV28	-	TRBJ1-2	-	TGTGCCAGCAGTTTAAAGAGGACAACTTTGAGGTTC	CASSLKRTTLRF
TRBV28	-	TRBJ2-4	TRBD2	TGTGCCAGCAGTCCCTCGGGGTCGGGGGGGTACATTCAGTACTTC	CASSPSGSGGYIQYF
TRBV2	few	TRBJ2-7	TRBD1	TGTGCCAGCAGGTCCTACCGGGACAGCTACGAGCAGTACTTC	CASRSYRDSYEQYF
TRBV11-3	-	TRBJ1-3	TRBD1	TGTGCCAGCAGCTGCGGGGACAGTACTGGAAACACCATATATTTT	CASSCGDSTGNTIYF
TRBV12-3/TRBV12-4	-	TRBJ2-5	TRBD2	TGTGCCAGCAGCCCCGGGGGGTTGGAGACCCAGTACTTC	CASSPGGLETQYF
TRBV6-5	-	TRBJ1-5	-	TGTGCCAGCAGTTTTGGGGGCCCCAATCAGCCCCAGCATTTT	CASSFGGPNQPQHF
TRBV5-1	once	TRBJ2-7	TRBD1	TGCGCCAGCAGCTCGGGACAGAAGATCTACGAGCAGTACTTC	CASSSGQKIYEQYF
TRBV18	few	TRBJ1-4	TRBD1	TGTGCCAGCTCACCTTGGACAGGGGGGGATGAAAAACTGTTTTTT	CASSPWTGGDEKLFF
TRBV29-1	-	TRBJ2-3	-	TGCAGCGCCACCTTGGGAGCGGTGAGCACAGATACGCAGTATTTT	CSATLGAVSTDTQYF
TRBV18	-	TRBJ2-2	TRBD1	TGTGCCAGCTCACCAAAGGACAGGGACACCGGGGAGCTGTTTTTT	CASSPKDRDTGELFF
TRBV5-4	once	TRBJ1-3	-	TGTGCCAGCAGCGAAGACAGGAGAAACACCATATATTTT	CASSEDRRNTIYF
TRBV9	-	TRBJ2-6	-	TGTGCCAGCAGCGTAGTTAGCCAATTGCCCTCTGGGGCCAACGTCCTGACTTTC	CASSVVSQLPSGANVLTF
TRBV9	-	TRBJ1-4	TRBD1	TGTGCCAGCAGCGGCCGGGACAGAGGCGAAAAACTGTTTTTT	CASSGRDRGEKLFF
TRBV10-3	-	TRBJ2-2	TRBD1	TGTGCCACGGGACAGGGTGCCGGGGAGCTGTTTTTT	CATGQGAGELFF
TRBV28	many	TRBJ1-1	-	TGTGCCAGCAGTGGGGGCGCCACTGAAGCTTTCTTT	CASSGGATEAFF